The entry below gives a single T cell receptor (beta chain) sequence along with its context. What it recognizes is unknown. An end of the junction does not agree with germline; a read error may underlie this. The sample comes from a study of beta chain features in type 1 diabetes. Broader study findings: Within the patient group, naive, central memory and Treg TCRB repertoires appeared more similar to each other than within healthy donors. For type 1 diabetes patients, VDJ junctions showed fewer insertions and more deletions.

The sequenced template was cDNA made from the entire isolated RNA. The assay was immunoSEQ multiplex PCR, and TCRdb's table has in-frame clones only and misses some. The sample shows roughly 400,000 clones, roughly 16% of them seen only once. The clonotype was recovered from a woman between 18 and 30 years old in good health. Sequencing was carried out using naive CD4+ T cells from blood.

DNA of the CDR3: TGCACAGTTTTATTCCAAGAGACCCAGTACTTC. Translation: CTVLFQETQYF. The genes are TRBV30 and TRBJ2-5; D not certain. The CDR3 sequence is 11 residues long. The germline gives CDR1 GTSNPN, CDR2 SVGIG (reference sequence).